This entry describes one T cell receptor (beta chain). Methods used by the authors: Estimation of nucleated cell counts was performed using reference gene primer amplification. The data were produced by immunoSEQ multiplex PCR, yet TCRdb's version contains in-frame clones alone and is incomplete. V and J calls and clone size are as listed in that table; D and trimming were resolved from the DNA. The data hold about 250,000 clones, with about 90% observed a single time. This CDR3 has 12 residues. Germline values: CDR1 SGHAT, CDR2 FQNNGV. V was trimmed by 5 bases and J by 9 bases, leaving 12 bases between them. This record comes from a study of blood T cell repertoires in COVID-19. Study as a whole: Sites in the United States, Italy and Spain provided acute and convalescent COVID-19 samples. PBMCs, B-cell-depleted T cells, or T cells were the source of the cDNA or gDNA that made up the material.

The receptor was isolated from a young man with active or convalescent COVID-19. This chain connects TRBV11-2 to TRBJ2-3; TRBD2 is a possible D gene (6 bases). Sequences were obtained from peripheral blood. The CDR3 reads CASSPGGRTQYF. CDR3 nucleotides: TGTGCCAGCAGCCCTGGGGGGAGAACGCAGTATTTT.